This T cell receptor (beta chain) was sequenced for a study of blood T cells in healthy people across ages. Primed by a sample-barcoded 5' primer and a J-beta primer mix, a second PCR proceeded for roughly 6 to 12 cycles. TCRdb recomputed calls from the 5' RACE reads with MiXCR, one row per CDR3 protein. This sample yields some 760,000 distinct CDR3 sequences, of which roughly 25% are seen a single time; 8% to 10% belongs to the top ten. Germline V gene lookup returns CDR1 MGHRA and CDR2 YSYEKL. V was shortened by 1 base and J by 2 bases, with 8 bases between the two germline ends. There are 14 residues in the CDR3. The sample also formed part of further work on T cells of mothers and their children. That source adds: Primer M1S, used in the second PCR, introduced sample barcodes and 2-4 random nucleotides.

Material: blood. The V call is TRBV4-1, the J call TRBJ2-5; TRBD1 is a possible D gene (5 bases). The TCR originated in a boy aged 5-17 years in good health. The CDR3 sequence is CASSQGQLQETQYF. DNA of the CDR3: TGCGCCAGCAGCCAAGGACAGCTACAAGAGACCCAGTACTTC.